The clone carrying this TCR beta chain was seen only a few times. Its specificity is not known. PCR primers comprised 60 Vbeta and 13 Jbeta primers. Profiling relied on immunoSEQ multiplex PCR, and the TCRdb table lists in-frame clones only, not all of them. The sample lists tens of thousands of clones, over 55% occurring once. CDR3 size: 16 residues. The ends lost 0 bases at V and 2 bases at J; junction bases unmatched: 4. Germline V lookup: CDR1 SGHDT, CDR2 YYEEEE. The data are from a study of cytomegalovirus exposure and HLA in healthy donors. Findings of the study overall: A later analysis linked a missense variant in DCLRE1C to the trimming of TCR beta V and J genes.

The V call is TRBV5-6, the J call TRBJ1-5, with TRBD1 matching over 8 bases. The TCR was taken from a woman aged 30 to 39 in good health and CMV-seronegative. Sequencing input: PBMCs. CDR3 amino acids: CASSLGTGGRNQPQHF. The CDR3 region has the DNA TGTGCCAGCAGCTTGGGTACAGGGGGGCGCAATCAGCCCCAGCATTTT.